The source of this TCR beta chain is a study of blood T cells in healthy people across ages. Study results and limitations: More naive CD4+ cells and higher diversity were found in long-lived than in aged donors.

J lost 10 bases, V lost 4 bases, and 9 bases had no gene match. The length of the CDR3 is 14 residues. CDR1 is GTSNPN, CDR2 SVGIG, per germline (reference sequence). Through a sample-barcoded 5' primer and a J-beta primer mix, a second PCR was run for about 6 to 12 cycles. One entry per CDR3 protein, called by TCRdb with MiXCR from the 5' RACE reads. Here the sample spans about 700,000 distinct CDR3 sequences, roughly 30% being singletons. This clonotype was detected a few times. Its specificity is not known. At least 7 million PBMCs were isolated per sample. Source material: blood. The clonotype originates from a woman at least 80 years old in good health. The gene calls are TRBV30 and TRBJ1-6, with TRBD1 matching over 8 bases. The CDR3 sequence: CAWKGQGMASPLHF. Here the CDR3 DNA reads TGTGCCTGGAAAGGACAGGGAATGGCGTCACCCCTCCACTTT.